This T cell receptor (beta chain) is drawn from a study of T cell responses to AZD1222 COVID-19 vaccine. Findings of the study overall: Spike-specific TCR breadth and depth were elevated following two AZD1222 doses. The number of AZD1222 recipients seropositive at baseline was only 5 to 7. No day 14 peak samples; only post-peak repertoires were characterized. Donors were chiefly white British, with a greater number of females, and clonal diversity was perhaps underestimated.

Only in-frame clones appear in the TCRdb table, and some are missing; sequencing was by immunoSEQ multiplex PCR. The data hold about 130,000 clones, with approximately 87% observed a single time. This clone was recorded once. Its antigen remains unknown. The V gene lost 5 bases and the J gene lost 0 bases, with 10 bases spanning the gap. The CDR3 loop spans 14 amino acids. Germline V gene sequence: CDR1 SGHTA, CDR2 FQGNSA. The chain recombines TRBV7-2 with TRBJ1-1, with D unclear. Sequenced here: peripheral blood, sampled on day 0 of AZD1222 vaccination. This TCR was recovered from an adult in good health. The DNA of the CDR3 is TGTGCCAGCAGCCGCCATGGGGTGAACACTGAAGCTTTCTTT. Protein product: CASSRHGVNTEAFF.